The rows below give T cell receptor beta chains drawn from one sample of a study of OX40 agonist ivuxolimab in advanced cancers. Using immunoSEQ multiplex PCR, the repertoire was profiled, and TCRdb retains in-frame clones only, with some absent. The table has about 36,000 clones, 65% to 85% seen once. The input for sequencing was CD4+ or CD8+ T cells sorted from blood, taken in a trial of the OX40 agonist ivuxolimab. Receptor source: an adult with an advanced solid tumor such as melanoma, head and neck, liver or kidney cancer. Each CDR3 is given without its conserved first and last residue. Each record gives: J gene, V gene, CDR3 protein.

j_gene: TRBJ1-2
v_gene: TRBV6-5
CDR3aa: ASSTRTGRGGYT

j_gene: TRBJ2-5
v_gene: TRBV18
CDR3aa: ASSPEGELRETQY

j_gene: TRBJ1-5
v_gene: TRBV7-9
CDR3aa: ASSPGQGNQPQH

j_gene: TRBJ2-5
v_gene: TRBV11-2
CDR3aa: ASSFLTGGNRGETQY

j_gene: TRBJ1-1
v_gene: TRBV19
CDR3aa: ASSSSTGSNTEAF

j_gene: TRBJ2-3
v_gene: TRBV27
CDR3aa: ASSPTYWSTDTQY

j_gene: TRBJ1-3
v_gene: TRBV5-1
CDR3aa: ASSRDGSGNTIY

j_gene: TRBJ1-6
v_gene: TRBV5-1
CDR3aa: ASSPGQGYNSPLH

j_gene: TRBJ2-4
v_gene: TRBV19
CDR3aa: ATLDRAFAKNIQY

j_gene: TRBJ1-2
v_gene: TRBV27
CDR3aa: ASSYQGAVGYT

j_gene: TRBJ2-2
v_gene: TRBV19
CDR3aa: ASIGQRGTGELF

j_gene: TRBJ2-3
v_gene: TRBV29-1
CDR3aa: SVPTGTDTQY

j_gene: TRBJ1-1
v_gene: TRBV6-6
CDR3aa: ASSYWGGDTEAF

j_gene: TRBJ1-1
v_gene: TRBV27
CDR3aa: ASSLNWGVTEAF

j_gene: TRBJ2-5
v_gene: TRBV19
CDR3aa: ASSIVGRGLKETQY

j_gene: TRBJ2-7
v_gene: TRBV30
CDR3aa: AWSVGGPEQY

j_gene: TRBJ2-7
v_gene: TRBV28
CDR3aa: ASSRTALEQY

j_gene: TRBJ2-1
v_gene: TRBV28
CDR3aa: ASSLQGFGEQF

j_gene: .
v_gene: TRBV7-9
CDR3aa: ASSPEASGSYEQY

j_gene: TRBJ2-7
v_gene: TRBV27
CDR3aa: ASSLSGQGRYEQY

j_gene: TRBJ2-1
v_gene: TRBV19
CDR3aa: ASSILTGGWNEQF

j_gene: TRBJ1-2
v_gene: TRBV28
CDR3aa: ASKIPGTGFIADYGYT

j_gene: TRBJ1-2
v_gene: TRBV6-6
CDR3aa: ASSYGGTGNGGYT

j_gene: TRBJ2-3
v_gene: TRBV19
CDR3aa: ASSIFFGLTDTQY

j_gene: TRBJ2-5
v_gene: TRBV2
CDR3aa: ASSPPETQY

j_gene: TRBJ2-5
v_gene: TRBV5-1
CDR3aa: ASSLRSSGGAGRETQY

j_gene: TRBJ1-1
v_gene: TRBV7-9
CDR3aa: ASSLVGNTEAF

j_gene: TRBJ2-3
v_gene: TRBV2
CDR3aa: ASSEGGQVTTDTQY

j_gene: TRBJ2-3
v_gene: TRBV15
CDR3aa: ATSRGTGGDKRDTQY

j_gene: TRBJ1-2
v_gene: TRBV9
CDR3aa: ASSVGWGGFNSNYGYT

j_gene: TRBJ1-2
v_gene: TRBV2
CDR3aa: ASSQTGVGYT

j_gene: TRBJ2-7
v_gene: TRBV27
CDR3aa: ASSSRPPYEQY

j_gene: TRBJ1-3
v_gene: TRBV4-1
CDR3aa: ASSPSGNTIY

j_gene: TRBJ2-5
v_gene: TRBV5-4
CDR3aa: ASSFGDGLTTQY

j_gene: TRBJ1-1
v_gene: TRBV4-1
CDR3aa: ASRDQGKNTEAF

j_gene: TRBJ2-1
v_gene: TRBV18
CDR3aa: ASSPPVINEQF

j_gene: TRBJ2-3
v_gene: TRBV5-1
CDR3aa: ASRRGDLTDTQY

j_gene: TRBJ1-1
v_gene: TRBV7-9
CDR3aa: ASSLDGQNTEAF

j_gene: TRBJ1-1
v_gene: TRBV11-2
CDR3aa: ASSSTGKGAEAF

j_gene: TRBJ1-4
v_gene: TRBV5-6
CDR3aa: ASSYGPTGGINEKLF

j_gene: TRBJ2-7
v_gene: TRBV6-1
CDR3aa: ASPEPGTGTYEQY

j_gene: TRBJ1-2
v_gene: TRBV18
CDR3aa: ASSKTGSNYGYT

j_gene: TRBJ1-1
v_gene: TRBV7-9
CDR3aa: ASSYVNTEAF

j_gene: TRBJ2-3
v_gene: TRBV29-1
CDR3aa: SVEKLVEGTDTQY

j_gene: TRBJ2-7
v_gene: TRBV7-2
CDR3aa: ASGIERAYEQY

j_gene: TRBJ2-7
v_gene: TRBV18
CDR3aa: ASSQEITGSGEQY

j_gene: TRBJ2-5
v_gene: TRBV11-2
CDR3aa: ASSLDIRYRGRETQY

j_gene: TRBJ1-1
v_gene: TRBV19
CDR3aa: ASSSGSDTEAF

j_gene: TRBJ1-6
v_gene: TRBV6-5
CDR3aa: ASSRTGTGGSPLH